The text below deals with one T cell receptor (beta chain). Here immunoSEQ multiplex PCR was the method, and the copy in TCRdb shows in-frame clones only, minus some. The sample consists of about 33,000 clones, about 77% of them appearing once. V shed 6 bases, J shed 0 bases, and the junction held 2 bases outside the gene matches. Germline CDR1 reads MNHNY; CDR2 reads SVGAGI (reference sequence). The CDR3 has 13 amino acids. The data originate from a study of T cells in tumors after PD-1 blockade. As for the study in general: Daily vismodegib 150 mg continued in a subset of anti-PD-1-treated patients.

The receptor comes from a human donor with basal cell carcinoma. Specimen: PBMCs, collected before anti-PD-1 treatment. The V and J genes are TRBV6-6 and TRBJ2-7; 7 bases are shared with TRBD2. The CDR3 loop reads CASSRGGSYEQYF. In DNA, the CDR3 is TGTGCCAGCAGCCGCGGGGGCTCCTACGAGCAGTACTTC.